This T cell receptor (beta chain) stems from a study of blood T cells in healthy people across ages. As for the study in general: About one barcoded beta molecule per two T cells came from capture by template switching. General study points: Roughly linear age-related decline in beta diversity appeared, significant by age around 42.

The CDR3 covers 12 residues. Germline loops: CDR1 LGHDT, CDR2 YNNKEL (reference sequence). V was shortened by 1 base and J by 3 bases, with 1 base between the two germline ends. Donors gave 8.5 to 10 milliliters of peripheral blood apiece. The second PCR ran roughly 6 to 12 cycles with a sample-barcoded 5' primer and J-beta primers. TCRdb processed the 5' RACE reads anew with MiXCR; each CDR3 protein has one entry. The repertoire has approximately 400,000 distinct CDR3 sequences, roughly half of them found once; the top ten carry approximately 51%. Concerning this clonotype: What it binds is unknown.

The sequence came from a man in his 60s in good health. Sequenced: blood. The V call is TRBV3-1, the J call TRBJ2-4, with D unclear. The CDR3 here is CASSQGKNIQYF. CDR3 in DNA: TGTGCCAGCAGCCAAGGCAAAAACATTCAGTACTTC.